This T cell receptor (beta chain) was obtained from a study of tumor-infiltrating lymphocytes in primary liver carcinoma. As for the study in general: All lesions had stage T1-T3 N0M0 and roughly 4 to 10 cm widths.

Of note for this clonotype: Without the conserved terminal phenylalanine or tryptophan, this CDR3 likely stems from a read error.

Unsorted bulk tissue, about 20-32 mg of it, served as the source for co-extraction of RNA and DNA. CDR3 length: 12 amino acids. Germline assignment: CDR1 WSHSY and CDR2 SAAADI. Making TCR beta cDNA involved approximately 480 ng total RNA and a constant-region primer. What produced the TCR beta libraries was three nested multiplex PCR rounds using slightly modified ARM-PCR. TRBV1-TRBV30 forward primers paired with a C-beta reverse primer were used in the first two PCR rounds, which ran about 11 cycles each. Each CDR3 protein gets one entry after TCRdb re-called the multiplex PCR reads with MiXCR. The sample shows over 100,000 distinct CDR3 sequences, 55% to 70% of them seen only once.

This chain uses TRBV10-2 with TRBJ1-6; 7 nucleotides agree with TRBD1. Sequencing was performed on tumor-adjacent normal liver tissue. This TCR was sampled from an older woman with primary liver carcinoma and hepatitis B virus infection. In DNA, the CDR3 is TGTGCCAGCAACAGGGGTGGATCACCCCTCCACTAT. Translated, it gives CASNRGGSPLHY.